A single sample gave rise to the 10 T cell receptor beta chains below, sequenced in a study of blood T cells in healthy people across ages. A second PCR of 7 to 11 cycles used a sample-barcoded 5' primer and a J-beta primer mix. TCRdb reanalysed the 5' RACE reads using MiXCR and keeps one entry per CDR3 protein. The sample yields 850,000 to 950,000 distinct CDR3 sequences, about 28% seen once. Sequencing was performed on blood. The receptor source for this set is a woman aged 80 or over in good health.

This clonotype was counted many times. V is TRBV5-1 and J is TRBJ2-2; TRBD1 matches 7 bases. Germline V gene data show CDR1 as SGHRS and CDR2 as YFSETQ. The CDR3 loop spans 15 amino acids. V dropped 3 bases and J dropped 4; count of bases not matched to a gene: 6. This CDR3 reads CASSSTTGSTGELFF. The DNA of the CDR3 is TGCGCCAGCAGCTCGACGACAGGGAGCACCGGGGAGCTGTTTTTT.

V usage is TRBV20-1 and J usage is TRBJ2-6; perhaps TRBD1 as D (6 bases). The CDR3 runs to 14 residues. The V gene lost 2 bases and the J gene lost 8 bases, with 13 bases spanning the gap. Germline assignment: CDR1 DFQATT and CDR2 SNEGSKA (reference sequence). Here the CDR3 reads CSARSQGQSNVLTF. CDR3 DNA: TGCAGTGCTAGATCCCAAGGACAGTCCAACGTCCTGACTTTC.

This CDR3 reads CASTAQGSLRYHEQYF. In DNA, the CDR3 is TGTGCCAGCACCGCCCAGGGATCGCTTCGATATCACGAGCAGTACTTC. V usage is TRBV2 and J usage is TRBJ2-7, with D possibly TRBD1 on 5 matching bases. The germline V gene has CDR1 SNHLY and CDR2 FYNNEI. This CDR3 has 16 residues. V was pared by 7 bases and J by 5 bases, with 24 bases between.

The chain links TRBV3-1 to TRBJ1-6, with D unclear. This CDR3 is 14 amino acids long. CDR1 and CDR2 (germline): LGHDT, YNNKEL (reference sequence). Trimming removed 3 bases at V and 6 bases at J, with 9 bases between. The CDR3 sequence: CASSHSGSNSPLHF. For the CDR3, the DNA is TGTGCCAGCAGCCACTCGGGTTCTAATTCACCCCTCCACTTT.

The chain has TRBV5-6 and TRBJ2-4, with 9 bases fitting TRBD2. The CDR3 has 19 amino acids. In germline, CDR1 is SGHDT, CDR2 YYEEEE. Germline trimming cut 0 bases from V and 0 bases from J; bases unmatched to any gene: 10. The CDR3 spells CASSLGLGGGELAKNIQYF. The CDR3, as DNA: TGTGCCAGCAGCTTGGGGCTGGGCGGGGGGGAATTAGCCAAAAACATTCAGTACTTC.

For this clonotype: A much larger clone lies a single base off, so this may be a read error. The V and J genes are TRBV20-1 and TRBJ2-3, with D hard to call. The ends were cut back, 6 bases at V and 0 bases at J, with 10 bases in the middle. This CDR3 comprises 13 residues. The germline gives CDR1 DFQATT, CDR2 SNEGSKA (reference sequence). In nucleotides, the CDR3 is TGCAGTGCCGGACGCCGCAGCACAGATACGCAGTATTTT. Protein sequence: CSAGRRSTDTQYF.

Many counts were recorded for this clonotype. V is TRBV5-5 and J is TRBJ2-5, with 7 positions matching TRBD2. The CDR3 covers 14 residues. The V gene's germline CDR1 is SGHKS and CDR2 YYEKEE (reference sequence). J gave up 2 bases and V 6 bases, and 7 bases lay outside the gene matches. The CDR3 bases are TGTGCCAGCATAGGGGTAGCGGGTCAAGAGACCCAGTACTTC. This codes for CASIGVAGQETQYF.

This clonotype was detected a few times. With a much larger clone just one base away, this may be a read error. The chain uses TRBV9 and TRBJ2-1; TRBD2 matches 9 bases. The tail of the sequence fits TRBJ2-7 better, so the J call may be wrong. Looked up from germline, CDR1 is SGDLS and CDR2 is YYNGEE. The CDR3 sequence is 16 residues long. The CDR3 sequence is CASSVSGGISYNEQYF. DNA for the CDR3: TGTGCCAGCAGCGTGAGCGGGGGGATATCCTACAATGAGCAGTACTTC.

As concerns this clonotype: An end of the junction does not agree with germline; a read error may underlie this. The DNA for the CDR3 is TGTACCAGTAGTATTGTAGAGACCGGGACCAATTACTACAATGAGCAGTTCTTC. This encodes CTSSIVETGTNYYNEQFF. This rearrangement joins TRBV19 to TRBJ2-1, with D possibly being TRBD1 or TRBD2 (5 bases each). Germline V gene sequence: CDR1 LNHDA, CDR2 SQIVND (reference sequence). This CDR3 contains 18 residues.

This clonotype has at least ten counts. Here the CDR3 DNA reads TGTGCCAGCAGACCGGGAGGTTACTATGGCTACACCTTC. It specifies CASRPGGYYGYTF. The genes are TRBV12-3 or TRBV12-4 and TRBJ1-2; no clear D. This CDR3 has 13 amino acids. V was cut by 6 bases and J by 3 bases, with 11 bases left in between.